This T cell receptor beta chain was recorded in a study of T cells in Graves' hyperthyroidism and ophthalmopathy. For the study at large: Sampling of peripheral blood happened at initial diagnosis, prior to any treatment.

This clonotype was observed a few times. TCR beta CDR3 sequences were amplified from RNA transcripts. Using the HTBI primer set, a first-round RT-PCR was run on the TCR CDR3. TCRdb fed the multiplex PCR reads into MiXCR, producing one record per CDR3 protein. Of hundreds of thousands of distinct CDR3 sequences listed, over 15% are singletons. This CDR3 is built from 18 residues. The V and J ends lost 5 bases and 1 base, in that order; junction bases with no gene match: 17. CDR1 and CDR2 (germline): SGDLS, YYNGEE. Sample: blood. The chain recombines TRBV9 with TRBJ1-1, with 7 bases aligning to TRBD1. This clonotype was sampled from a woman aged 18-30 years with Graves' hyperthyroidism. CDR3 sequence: CASSPTSAGDRPNTEAFF. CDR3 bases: TGTGCCAGCAGTCCTACGTCCGCCGGGGACAGACCGAACACTGAAGCTTTCTTT.